This T cell receptor (beta chain) stems from a study of blood T cell repertoires in COVID-19. Study-level background: The United States, Italy and Spain were the sources of the acute and convalescent COVID-19 samples. PBMCs, B-cell-depleted T cells, or T cells provided the cDNA or gDNA that made up the material.

V lost 2 bases and J lost 3; bases outside the gene matches: 4. The germline V gene has CDR1 SGDLS and CDR2 YYNGEE. This CDR3 is built from 14 residues. How the authors handled the data: From reference gene primer amplification, estimates of nucleated cell counts were derived. The repertoire was sequenced with immunoSEQ multiplex PCR; TCRdb's copy has only in-frame clones and lacks some. D and trimming were read from the DNA, whereas the V and J calls and clone size are those reported in that table. The sample yields 200,000 to 250,000 clones, around four fifths seen once. The origin of this receptor is a woman of 80 years or more with active or convalescent COVID-19. The sequenced material came from peripheral blood. The chain links TRBV9 to TRBJ2-7; 8 bases match TRBD2. Here the CDR3 reads CASSVSGNHYEQYF. The CDR3 coding sequence is TGTGCCAGCAGCGTTAGCGGGAACCACTACGAGCAGTACTTC.